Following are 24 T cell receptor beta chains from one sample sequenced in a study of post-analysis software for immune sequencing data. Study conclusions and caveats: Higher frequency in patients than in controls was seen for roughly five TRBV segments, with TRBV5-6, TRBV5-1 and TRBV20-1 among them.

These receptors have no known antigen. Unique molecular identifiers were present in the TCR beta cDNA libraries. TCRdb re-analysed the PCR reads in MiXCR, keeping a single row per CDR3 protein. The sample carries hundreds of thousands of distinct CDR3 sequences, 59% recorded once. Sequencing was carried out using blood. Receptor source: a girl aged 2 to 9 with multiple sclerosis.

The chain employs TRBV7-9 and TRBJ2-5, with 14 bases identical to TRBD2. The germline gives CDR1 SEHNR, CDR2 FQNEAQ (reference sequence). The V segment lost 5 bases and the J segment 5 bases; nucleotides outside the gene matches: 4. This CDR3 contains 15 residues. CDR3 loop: CASSLGTSGSETQYF. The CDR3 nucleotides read TGTGCCAGCAGCCTCGGGACTAGCGGGAGTGAGACCCAGTACTTC.

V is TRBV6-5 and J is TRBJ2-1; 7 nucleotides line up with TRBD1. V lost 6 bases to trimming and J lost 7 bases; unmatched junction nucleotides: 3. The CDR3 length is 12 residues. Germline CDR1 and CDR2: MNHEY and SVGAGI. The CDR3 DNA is TGTGCCAGCAGGAACAGGGGAAATGAGCAGTTCTTC. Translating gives CASRNRGNEQFF.

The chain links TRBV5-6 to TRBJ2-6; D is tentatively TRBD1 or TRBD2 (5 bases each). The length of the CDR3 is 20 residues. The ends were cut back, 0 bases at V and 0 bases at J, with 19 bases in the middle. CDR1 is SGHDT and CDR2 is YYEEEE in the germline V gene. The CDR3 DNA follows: TGTGCCAGCAGCTTGGCCGGGACCCTTATAGGGAGCTCTGGGGCCAACGTCCTGACTTTC. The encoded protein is CASSLAGTLIGSSGANVLTF.

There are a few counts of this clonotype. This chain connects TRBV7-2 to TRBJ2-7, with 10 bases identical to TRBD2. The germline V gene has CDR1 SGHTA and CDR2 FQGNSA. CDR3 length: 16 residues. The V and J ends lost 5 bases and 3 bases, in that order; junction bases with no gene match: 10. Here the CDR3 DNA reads TGTGCCAGCAGCGGAGGGACTAGCGCGAGTCACTACGAGCAGTACTTC. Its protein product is CASSGGTSASHYEQYF.

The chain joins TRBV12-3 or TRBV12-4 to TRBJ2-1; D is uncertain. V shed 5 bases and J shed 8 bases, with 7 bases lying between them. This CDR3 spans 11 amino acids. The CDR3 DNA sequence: TGTGCCAGCAGTATGACGCATGAGCAGTTCTTC. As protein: CASSMTHEQFF.

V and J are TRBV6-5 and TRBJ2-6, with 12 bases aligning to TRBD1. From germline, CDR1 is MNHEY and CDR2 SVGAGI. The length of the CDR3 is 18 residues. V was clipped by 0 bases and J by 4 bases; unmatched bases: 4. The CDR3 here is CASSYSGQGALGANVLTF. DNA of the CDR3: TGTGCCAGCAGTTACTCGGGACAGGGGGCGCTCGGGGCCAACGTCCTGACTTTC.

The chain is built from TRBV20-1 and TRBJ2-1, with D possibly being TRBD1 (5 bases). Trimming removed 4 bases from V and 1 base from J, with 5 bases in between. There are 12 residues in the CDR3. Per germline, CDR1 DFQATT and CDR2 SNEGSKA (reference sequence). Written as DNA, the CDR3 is TGCAGTGCTAAGGGGTCCTACAATGAGCAGTTCTTC. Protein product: CSAKGSYNEQFF.

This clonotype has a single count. The CDR3 here is CASSLVAGTLAYEQYF. CDR3 in DNA: TGTGCCAGCAGCTTGGTCGCAGGAACCCTGGCGTACGAGCAGTACTTC. The chain links TRBV5-5 to TRBJ2-7; D ambiguous. The CDR3 consists of 16 residues. Between the trimmed V and J ends, which lost 0 bases and 4 bases, there was a span of 17 bases. The germline CDR1 and CDR2 sequences are SGHKS and YYEKEE (reference sequence).

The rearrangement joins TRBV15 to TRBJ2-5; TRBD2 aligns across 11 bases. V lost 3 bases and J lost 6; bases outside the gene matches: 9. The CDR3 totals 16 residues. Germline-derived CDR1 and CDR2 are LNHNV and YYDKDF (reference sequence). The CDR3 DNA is TGTGCCACCAGCAGCCCCTTTAGCGGGGGGGCCCAGACCCAGTACTTC. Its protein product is CATSSPFSGGAQTQYF.

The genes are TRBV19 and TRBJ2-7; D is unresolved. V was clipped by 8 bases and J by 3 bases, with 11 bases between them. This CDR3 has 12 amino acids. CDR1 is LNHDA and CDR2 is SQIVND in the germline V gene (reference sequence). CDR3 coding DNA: TGTGCCAGTGGGCGGACCGTCTACGAGCAGTACTTC. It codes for CASGRTVYEQYF.

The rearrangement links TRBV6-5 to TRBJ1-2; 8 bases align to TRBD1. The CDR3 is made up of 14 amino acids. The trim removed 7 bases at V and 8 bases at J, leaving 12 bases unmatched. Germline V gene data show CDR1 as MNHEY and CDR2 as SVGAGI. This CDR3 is CASTSTGQGGGYTF. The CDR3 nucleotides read TGTGCCAGCACTTCCACCGGACAGGGAGGCGGCTACACCTTC.

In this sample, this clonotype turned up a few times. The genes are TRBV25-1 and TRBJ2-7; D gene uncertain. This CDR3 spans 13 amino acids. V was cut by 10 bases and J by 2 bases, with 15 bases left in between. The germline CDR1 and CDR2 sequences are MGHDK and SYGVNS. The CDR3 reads CATAESTPYEQYF. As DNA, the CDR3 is TGTGCCACCGCTGAATCGACCCCCTACGAGCAGTACTTC.

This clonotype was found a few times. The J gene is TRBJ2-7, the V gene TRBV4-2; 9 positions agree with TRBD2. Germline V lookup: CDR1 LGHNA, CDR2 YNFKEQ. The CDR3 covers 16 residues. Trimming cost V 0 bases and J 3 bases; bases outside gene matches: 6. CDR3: CASSQEPSGTYYEQYF. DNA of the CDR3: TGTGCCAGCAGCCAAGAGCCTAGCGGGACCTACTACGAGCAGTACTTC.

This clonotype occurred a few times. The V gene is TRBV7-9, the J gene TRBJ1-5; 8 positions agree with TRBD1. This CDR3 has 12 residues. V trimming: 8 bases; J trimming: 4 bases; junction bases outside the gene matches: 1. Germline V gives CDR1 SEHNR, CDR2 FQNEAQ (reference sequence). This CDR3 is CASGQGNQPQHF. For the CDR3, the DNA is TGTGCCAGCGGACAGGGAAATCAGCCCCAGCATTTT.

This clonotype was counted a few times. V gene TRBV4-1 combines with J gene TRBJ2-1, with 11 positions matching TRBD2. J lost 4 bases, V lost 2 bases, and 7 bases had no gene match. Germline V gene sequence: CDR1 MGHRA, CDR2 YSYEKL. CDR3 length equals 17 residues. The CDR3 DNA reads TGCGCCAGCAGCCAAATTCTCCTAGCGGGAGGTTACAATGAGCAGTTCTTC. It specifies CASSQILLAGGYNEQFF.

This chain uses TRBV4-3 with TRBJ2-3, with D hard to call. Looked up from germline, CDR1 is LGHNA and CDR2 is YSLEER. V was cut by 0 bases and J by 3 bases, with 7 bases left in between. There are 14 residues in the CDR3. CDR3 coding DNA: TGCGCCAGCAGCCAAGAAGACGAAACAGATACGCAGTATTTT. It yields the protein CASSQEDETDTQYF.

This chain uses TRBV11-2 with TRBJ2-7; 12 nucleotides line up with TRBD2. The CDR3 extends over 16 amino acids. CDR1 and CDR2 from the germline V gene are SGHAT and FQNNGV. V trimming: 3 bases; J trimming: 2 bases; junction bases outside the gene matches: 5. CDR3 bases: TGTGCCAGCAGCTTCCTGACTAGCGGGAGCCCCTACGAGCAGTACTTC. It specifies CASSFLTSGSPYEQYF.

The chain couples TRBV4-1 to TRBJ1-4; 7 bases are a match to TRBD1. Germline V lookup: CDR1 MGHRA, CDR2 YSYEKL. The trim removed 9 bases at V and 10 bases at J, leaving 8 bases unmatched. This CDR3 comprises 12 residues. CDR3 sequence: CASYDRDGKLFF. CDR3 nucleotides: TGCGCCAGTTACGACAGGGACGGAAAACTGTTTTTT.

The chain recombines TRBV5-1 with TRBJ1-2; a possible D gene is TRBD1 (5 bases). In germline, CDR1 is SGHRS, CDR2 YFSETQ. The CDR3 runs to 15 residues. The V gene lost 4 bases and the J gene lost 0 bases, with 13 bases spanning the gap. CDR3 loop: CASSPGPDTNYGYTF. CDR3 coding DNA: TGCGCCAGCAGCCCGGGACCGGATACTAACTATGGCTACACCTTC.

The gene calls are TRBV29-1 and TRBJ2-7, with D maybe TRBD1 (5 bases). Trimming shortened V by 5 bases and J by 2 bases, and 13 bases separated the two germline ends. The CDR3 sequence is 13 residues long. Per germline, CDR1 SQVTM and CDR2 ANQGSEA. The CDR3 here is CSVNQGSAYEQYF. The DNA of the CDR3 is TGCAGCGTTAATCAGGGCAGCGCCTACGAGCAGTACTTC.

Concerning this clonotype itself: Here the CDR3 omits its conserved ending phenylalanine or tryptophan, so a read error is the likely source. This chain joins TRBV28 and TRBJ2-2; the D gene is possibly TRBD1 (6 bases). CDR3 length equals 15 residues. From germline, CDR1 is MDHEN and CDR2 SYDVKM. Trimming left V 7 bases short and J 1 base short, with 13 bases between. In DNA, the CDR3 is TGTGCCAGCACCCCACAGGGCCTGAACACCGGGGAGCTGTTTTGT. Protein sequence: CASTPQGLNTGELFC.

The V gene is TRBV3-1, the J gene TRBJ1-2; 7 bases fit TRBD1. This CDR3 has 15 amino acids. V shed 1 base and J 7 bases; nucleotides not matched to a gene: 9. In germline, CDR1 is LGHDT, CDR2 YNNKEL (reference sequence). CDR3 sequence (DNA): TGTGCCAGCAGCCAAGGGGGCAGGGGGTGTGGTGGCTACACCTTC. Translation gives CASSQGGRGCGGYTF.

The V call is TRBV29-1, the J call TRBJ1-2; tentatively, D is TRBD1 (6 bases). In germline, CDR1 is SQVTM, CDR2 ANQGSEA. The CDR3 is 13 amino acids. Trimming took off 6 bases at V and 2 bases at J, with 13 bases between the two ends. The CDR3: CSVGGDINYGYTF. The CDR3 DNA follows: TGCAGCGTGGGGGGCGACATAAACTATGGCTACACCTTC. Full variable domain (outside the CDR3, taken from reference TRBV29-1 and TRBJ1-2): SAVISQKPSRDICQRGTSLTIQCQVDSQVTMMFWYRQQPGQSLTLIATANQGSEATYESGFVIDKFPISRPNLTFSTLTVSNMSPEDSSIYLCSVGGDINYGYTFGSGTRLTVV.

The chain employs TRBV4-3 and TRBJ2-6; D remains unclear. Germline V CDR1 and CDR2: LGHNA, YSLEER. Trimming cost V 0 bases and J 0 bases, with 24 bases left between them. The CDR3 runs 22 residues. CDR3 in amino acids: CASSQDILYEVARSSGANVLTF. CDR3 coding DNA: TGCGCCAGCAGCCAAGATATTTTATATGAGGTGGCCCGAAGCTCTGGGGCCAACGTCCTGACTTTC.